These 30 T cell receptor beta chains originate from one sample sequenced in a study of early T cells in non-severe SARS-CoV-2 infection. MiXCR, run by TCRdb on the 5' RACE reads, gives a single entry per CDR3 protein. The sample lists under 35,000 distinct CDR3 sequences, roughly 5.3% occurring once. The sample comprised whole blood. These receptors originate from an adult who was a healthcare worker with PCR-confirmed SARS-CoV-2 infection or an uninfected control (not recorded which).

The CDR3 reads CASSLVLETQYF. The DNA for the CDR3 is TGTGCCAGCAGCTTAGTGCTAGAGACCCAGTACTTC. V usage is TRBV7-9 and J usage is TRBJ2-5; D is unclear. V shed 1 base and J shed 4 bases, with 4 bases lying between them. The CDR3 is 12 residues long. Per germline, CDR1 SEHNR and CDR2 FQNEAQ (reference sequence).

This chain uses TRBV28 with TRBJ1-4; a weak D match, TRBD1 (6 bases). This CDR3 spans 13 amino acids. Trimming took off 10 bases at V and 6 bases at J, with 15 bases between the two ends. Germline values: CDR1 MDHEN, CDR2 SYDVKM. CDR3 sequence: CATNRGADEKLFF. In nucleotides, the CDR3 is TGTGCCACCAATCGGGGGGCCGATGAAAAACTGTTTTTT.

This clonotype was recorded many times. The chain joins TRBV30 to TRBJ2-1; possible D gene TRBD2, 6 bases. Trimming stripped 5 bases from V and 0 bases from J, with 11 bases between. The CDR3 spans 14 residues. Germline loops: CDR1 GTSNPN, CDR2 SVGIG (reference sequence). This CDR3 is CAWGSGGSYNEQFF. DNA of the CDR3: TGTGCCTGGGGTAGCGGAGGCTCCTACAATGAGCAGTTCTTC.

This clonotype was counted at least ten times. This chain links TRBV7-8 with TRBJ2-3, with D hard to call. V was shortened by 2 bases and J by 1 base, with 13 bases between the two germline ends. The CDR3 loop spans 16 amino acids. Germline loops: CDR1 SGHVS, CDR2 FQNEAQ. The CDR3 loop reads CASSLRAGFRTDTQYF. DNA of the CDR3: TGTGCCAGCAGCTTACGTGCCGGGTTTCGCACAGATACGCAGTATTTT.

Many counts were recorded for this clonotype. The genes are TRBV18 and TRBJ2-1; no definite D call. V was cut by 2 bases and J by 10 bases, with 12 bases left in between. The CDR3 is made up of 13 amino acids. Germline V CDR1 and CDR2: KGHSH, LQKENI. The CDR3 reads CASSPDPLREQFF. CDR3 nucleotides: TGTGCCAGCTCACCAGACCCCCTACGGGAGCAGTTCTTC.

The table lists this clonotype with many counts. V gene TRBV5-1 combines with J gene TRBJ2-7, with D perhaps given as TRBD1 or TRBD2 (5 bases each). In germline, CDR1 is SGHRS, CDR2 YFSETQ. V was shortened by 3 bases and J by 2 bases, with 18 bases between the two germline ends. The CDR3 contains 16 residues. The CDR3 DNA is TGCGCCAGCAGCTGGGCAAGAAGGGACGGCCCCTACGAGCAGTACTTC. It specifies CASSWARRDGPYEQYF.

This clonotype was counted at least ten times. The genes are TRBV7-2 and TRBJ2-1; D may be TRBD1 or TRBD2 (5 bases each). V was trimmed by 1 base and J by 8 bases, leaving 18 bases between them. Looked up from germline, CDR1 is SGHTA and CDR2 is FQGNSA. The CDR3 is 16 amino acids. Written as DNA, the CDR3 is TGTGCCAGCAGCTTAGTCCCCGTGGGGGTGGGTCATGAGCAGTTCTTC. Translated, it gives CASSLVPVGVGHEQFF.

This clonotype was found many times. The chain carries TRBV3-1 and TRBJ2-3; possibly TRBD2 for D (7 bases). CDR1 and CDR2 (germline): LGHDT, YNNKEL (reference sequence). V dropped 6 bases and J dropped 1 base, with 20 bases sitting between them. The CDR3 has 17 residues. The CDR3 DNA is TGTGCCAGCAGGCCAAGTGAGGGGGGGACTCGCACAGATACGCAGTATTTT. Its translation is CASRPSEGGTRTDTQYF.

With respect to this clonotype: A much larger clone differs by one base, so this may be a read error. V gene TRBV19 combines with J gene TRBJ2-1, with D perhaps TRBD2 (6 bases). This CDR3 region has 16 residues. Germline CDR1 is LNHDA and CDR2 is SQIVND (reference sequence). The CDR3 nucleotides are TGTGCCAGTAGCCCCCGGCGGCCGGGAGTCTACAATAAGCAGTTCTTC. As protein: CASSPRRPGVYNKQFF.

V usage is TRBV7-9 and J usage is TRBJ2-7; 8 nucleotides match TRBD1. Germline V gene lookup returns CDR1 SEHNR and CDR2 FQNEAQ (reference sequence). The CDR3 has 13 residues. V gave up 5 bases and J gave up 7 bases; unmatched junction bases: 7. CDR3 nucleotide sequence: TGTGCCAGCAGCGAACGGGACAGGAATGAGCAGTACTTC. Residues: CASSERDRNEQYF. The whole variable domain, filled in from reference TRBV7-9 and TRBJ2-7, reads DTGVSQNPRHKITKRGQNVTFRCDPISEHNRLYWYRQTLGQGPEFLTYFQNEAQLEKSRLLSDRFSAERPKGSFSTLEIQRTEQGDSAMYLCASSERDRNEQYFGPGTRLTVT.

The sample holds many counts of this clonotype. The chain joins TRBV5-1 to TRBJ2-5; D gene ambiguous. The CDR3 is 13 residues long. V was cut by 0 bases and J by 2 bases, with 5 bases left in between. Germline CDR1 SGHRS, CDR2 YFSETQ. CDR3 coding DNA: TGCGCCAGCAGCTTGGGAGGACAAGAGACCCAGTACTTC. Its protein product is CASSLGGQETQYF. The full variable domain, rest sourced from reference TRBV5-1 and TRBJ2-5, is KAGVTQTPRYLIKTRGQQVTLSCSPISGHRSVSWYQQTPGQGLQFLFEYFSETQRNKGNFPGRFSGRQFSNSRSEMNVSTLELGDSALYLCASSLGGQETQYFGPGTRLLVL.

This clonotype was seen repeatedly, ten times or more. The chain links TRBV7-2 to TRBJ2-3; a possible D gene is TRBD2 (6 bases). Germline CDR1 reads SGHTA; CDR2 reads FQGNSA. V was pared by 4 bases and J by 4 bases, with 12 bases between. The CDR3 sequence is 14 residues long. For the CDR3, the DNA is TGTGCCAGCAGCTCTCGGAGGGTATCAGATACGCAGTATTTT. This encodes CASSSRRVSDTQYF. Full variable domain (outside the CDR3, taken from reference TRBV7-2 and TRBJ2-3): GAGVSQSPSNKVTEKGKDVELRCDPISGHTALYWYRQSLGQGLEFLIYFQGNSAPDKSGLPSDRFSAERTGGSVSTLTIQRTQQEDSAVYLCASSSRRVSDTQYFGPGTRLTVL.

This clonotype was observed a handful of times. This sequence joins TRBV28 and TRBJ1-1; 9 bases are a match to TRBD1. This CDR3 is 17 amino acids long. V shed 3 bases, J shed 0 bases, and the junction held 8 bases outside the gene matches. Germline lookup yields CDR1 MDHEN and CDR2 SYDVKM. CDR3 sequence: CASSLRQGGGMNTEAFF. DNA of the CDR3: TGTGCCAGCAGTTTGCGACAGGGGGGCGGTATGAACACTGAAGCTTTCTTT.

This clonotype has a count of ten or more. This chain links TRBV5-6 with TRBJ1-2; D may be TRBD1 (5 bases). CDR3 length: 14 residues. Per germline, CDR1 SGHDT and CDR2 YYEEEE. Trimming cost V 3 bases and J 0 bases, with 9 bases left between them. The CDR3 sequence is CASSSGRSNYGYTF. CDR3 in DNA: TGTGCCAGCAGCTCAGGGCGCTCTAACTATGGCTACACCTTC.

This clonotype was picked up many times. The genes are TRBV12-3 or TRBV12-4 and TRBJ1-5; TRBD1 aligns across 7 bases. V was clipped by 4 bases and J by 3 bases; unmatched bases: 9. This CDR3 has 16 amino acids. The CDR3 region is CASSSRQGRVNQPQHF. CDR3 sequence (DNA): TGTGCCAGCAGTTCAAGACAGGGACGGGTCAATCAGCCCCAGCATTTT.

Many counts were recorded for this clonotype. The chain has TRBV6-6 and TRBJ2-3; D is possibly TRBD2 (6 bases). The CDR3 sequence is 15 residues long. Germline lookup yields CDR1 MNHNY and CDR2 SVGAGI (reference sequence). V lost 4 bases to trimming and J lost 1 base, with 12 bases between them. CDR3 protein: CASSSPQRGTDTQYF. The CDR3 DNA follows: TGTGCCAGCAGTTCTCCGCAGCGGGGCACAGATACGCAGTATTTT.

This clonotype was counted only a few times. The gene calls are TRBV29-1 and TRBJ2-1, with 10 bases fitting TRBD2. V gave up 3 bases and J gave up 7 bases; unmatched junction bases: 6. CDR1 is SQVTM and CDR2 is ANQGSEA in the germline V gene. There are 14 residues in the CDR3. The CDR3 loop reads CSVDSSGRGNEQFF. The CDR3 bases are TGCAGCGTTGACTCTAGCGGGAGAGGTAATGAGCAGTTCTTC.

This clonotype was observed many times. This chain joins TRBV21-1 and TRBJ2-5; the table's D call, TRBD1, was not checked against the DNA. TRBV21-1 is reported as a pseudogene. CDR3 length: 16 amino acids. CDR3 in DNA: TGTGCCAGCAGCAAAACGCGGGACATTTGGCAAGAGACCCAGTACTTC. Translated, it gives CASSKTRDIWQETQYF.

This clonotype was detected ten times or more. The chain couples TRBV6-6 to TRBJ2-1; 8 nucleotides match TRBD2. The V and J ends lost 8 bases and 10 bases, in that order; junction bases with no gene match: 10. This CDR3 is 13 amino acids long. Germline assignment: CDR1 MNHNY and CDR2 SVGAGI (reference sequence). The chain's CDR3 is CASGSGASAEQFF. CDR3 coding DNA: TGTGCCAGCGGTAGCGGGGCCTCCGCAGAGCAGTTCTTC.

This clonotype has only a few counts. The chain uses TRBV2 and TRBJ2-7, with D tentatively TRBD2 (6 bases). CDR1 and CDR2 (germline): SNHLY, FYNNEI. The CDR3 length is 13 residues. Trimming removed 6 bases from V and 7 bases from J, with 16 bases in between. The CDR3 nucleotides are TGTGCCAGCAGCCCGTTTCCGGGGGTTGAGCAGTACTTC. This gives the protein CASSPFPGVEQYF.

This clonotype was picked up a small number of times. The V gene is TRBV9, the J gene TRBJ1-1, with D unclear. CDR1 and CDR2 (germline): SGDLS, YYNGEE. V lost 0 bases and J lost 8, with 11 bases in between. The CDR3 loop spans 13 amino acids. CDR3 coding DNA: TGTGCCAGCAGCGTAGAGTTGTCGACAGAAGCTTTCTTT. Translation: CASSVELSTEAFF. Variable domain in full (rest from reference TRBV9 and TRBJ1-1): DSGVTQTPKHLITATGQRVTLRCSPRSGDLSVYWYQQSLDQGLQFLIQYYNGEERAKGNILERFSAQQFPDLHSELNLSSLELGDSALYFCASSVELSTEAFFGQGTRLTVV.

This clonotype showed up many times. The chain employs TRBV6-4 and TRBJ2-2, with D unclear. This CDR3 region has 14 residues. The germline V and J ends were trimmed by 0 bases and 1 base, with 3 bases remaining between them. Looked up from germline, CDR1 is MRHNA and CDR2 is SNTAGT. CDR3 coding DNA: TGTGCCAGCAGTGACTCGCTGAACACCGGGGAGCTGTTTTTT. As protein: CASSDSLNTGELFF.

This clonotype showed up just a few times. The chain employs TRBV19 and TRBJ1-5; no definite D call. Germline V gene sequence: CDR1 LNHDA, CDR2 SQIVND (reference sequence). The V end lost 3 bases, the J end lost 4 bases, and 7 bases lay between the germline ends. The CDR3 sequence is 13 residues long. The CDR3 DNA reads TGTGCCAGTAGTATCCAGACTAATCAGCCCCAGCATTTT. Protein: CASSIQTNQPQHF.

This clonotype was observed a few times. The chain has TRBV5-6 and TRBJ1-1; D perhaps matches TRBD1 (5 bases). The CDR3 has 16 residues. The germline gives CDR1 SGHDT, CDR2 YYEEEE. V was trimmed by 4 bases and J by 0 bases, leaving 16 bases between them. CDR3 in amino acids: CASSPDRGFMNTEAFF. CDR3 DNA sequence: TGTGCCAGCAGCCCCGATCGGGGGTTTATGAACACTGAAGCTTTCTTT.

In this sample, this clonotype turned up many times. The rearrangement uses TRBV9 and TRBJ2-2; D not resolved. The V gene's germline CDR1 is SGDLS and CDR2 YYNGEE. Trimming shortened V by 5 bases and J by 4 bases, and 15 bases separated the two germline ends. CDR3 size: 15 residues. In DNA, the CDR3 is TGTGCCAGCAGTCGTAATGTCGTGATCACCGGGGAGCTGTTTTTT. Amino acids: CASSRNVVITGELFF.

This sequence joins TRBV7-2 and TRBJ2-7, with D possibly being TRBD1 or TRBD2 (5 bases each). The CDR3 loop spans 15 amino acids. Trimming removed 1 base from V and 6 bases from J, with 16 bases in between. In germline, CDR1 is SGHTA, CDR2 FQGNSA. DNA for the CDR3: TGTGCCAGCAGCTTAGTACCGGGCAGGGAGAGCGAGCAGTACTTC. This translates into CASSLVPGRESEQYF.

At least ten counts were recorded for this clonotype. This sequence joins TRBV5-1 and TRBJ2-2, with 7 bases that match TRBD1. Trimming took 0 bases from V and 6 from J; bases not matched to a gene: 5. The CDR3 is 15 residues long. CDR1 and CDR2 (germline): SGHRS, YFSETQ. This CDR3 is CASSLGQGSSGELFF. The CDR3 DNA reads TGCGCCAGCAGCTTGGGACAGGGAAGTTCCGGGGAGCTGTTTTTT.

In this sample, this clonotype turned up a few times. The DNA for the CDR3 is TGCGCCAGCAGCTTGGCCCGGTCCTACGAGCAGTACTTC. Translation: CASSLARSYEQYF. The rearrangement joins TRBV5-1 to TRBJ2-7; no firm D call. Germline V gene sequence: CDR1 SGHRS, CDR2 YFSETQ. The CDR3 is 13 residues long. The ends were cut back, 0 bases at V and 1 base at J, with 5 bases in the middle.

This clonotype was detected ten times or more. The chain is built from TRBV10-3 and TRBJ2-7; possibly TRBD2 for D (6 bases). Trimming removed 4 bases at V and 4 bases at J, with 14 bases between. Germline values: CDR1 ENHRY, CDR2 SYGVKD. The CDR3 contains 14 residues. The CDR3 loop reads CAISGGAGHYEQYF. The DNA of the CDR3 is TGTGCCATCAGTGGTGGAGCGGGCCATTACGAGCAGTACTTC.

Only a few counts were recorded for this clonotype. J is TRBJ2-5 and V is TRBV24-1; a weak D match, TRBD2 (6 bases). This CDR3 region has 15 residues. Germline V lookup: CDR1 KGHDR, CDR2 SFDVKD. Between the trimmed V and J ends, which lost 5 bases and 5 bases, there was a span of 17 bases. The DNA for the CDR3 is TGTGCCACCAGTGGCAATAGCGGAGGCGGGGAGACCCAGTACTTC. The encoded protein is CATSGNSGGGETQYF.